Below, 10 T cell receptor beta chains from the same sample are listed, as sequenced in a study of blood T cell repertoires in COVID-19. Assay used: immunoSEQ multiplex PCR; TCRdb lists only in-frame clones, some missing. The table has more than 25,000 clones, 89% seen once; the top ten hold about 52%. Input material: peripheral blood. The source of these receptors is a human donor with acute or convalescent COVID-19. The donor label of this sample is uncertain.

The rearrangement joins TRBV4-1 to TRBJ1-3; D uncertain. V was shortened by 3 bases and J by 4 bases, with 13 bases between the two germline ends. CDR1 is MGHRA and CDR2 is YSYEKL in the germline V gene. This CDR3 is built from 15 residues. CDR3 bases: TGCGCCAGCAGCCAGAACCCTAGTCGAGGAAACACCATATATTTT. Translating gives CASSQNPSRGNTIYF.

This clone came up a few times. The chain links TRBV29-1 to TRBJ2-7; TRBD1 agrees at 7 bases. J was trimmed by 6 bases and V by 5 bases; bases with no gene match: 10. Germline V gene lookup returns CDR1 SQVTM and CDR2 ANQGSEA. The CDR3 is 13 residues long. The CDR3 loop reads CSVLGQTSLEQYF. DNA for the CDR3: TGCAGCGTTTTGGGACAGACATCCCTCGAGCAGTACTTC.

The chain employs TRBV28 and TRBJ2-7; D might be TRBD1 (7 bases). Trimming took off 6 bases at V and 4 bases at J, with 19 bases between the two ends. The CDR3 is 15 residues long. CDR1 is MDHEN and CDR2 is SYDVKM in the germline V gene. CDR3 coding DNA: TGTGCCAGCAGCCCAGGGGGGACACCTAAATACGAGCAGTACGTC. Translation gives CASSPGGTPKYEQYV.

The CDR3 DNA follows: TGCGCCAGCACCCGGACAGGTTCGCGCGTATTGACAGATACGCAGTATTTT. Amino acids: CASTRTGSRVLTDTQYF. The V call is TRBV5-1, the J call TRBJ2-3, with 7 bases fitting TRBD1. There are 17 residues in the CDR3. Germline loops: CDR1 SGHRS, CDR2 YFSETQ. V dropped 6 bases and J dropped 3; count of bases not matched to a gene: 16.

V is TRBV5-5 and J is TRBJ2-4; D perhaps matches TRBD2 (6 bases). Per the germline V gene, CDR1 is SGHKS and CDR2 is YYEKEE (reference sequence). V was trimmed by 4 bases and J by 0 bases, leaving 8 bases between them. This CDR3 comprises 14 residues. CDR3 nucleotide sequence: TGTGCCAGCAGCCCCGGGGGAGCCAAAAACATTCAGTACTTC. Its protein is CASSPGGAKNIQYF.

The chain links TRBV19 to TRBJ1-4; 9 positions match TRBD1. The germline V gene has CDR1 LNHDA and CDR2 SQIVND (reference sequence). After removal of 6 bases from V and 7 bases from J, the junction contained 9 bases not matched to a gene. The CDR3 is 15 residues long. CDR3 sequence reads: CASRPQTGGGEKLFF. For the CDR3, the DNA is TGTGCCAGTAGACCCCAGACAGGGGGGGGTGAAAAACTGTTTTTT. Supplemented by reference TRBV19 and TRBJ1-4, the full variable domain reads DGGITQSPKYLFRKEGQNVTLSCEQNLNHDAMYWYRQDPGQGLRLIYYSQIVNDFQKGDIAEGYSVSREKKESFPLTVTSAQKNPTAFYLCASRPQTGGGEKLFFGSGTQLSVL.

This clone is a singleton in its sample. The rearrangement uses TRBV5-1 and TRBJ1-4; D uncertain. CDR1 SGHRS and CDR2 YFSETQ come from the germline V gene. V gave up 4 bases and J gave up 8 bases, with 15 bases separating them. This CDR3 contains 14 residues. The CDR3 loop is CASSRDGVEEKLFF. The CDR3 nucleotides read TGCGCCAGCAGCCGAGACGGGGTTGAAGAAAAACTGTTTTTT. The complete variable domain, with remaining parts taken from reference TRBV5-1 and TRBJ1-4, reads KAGVTQTPRYLIKTRGQQVTLSCSPISGHRSVSWYQQTPGQGLQFLFEYFSETQRNKGNFPGRFSGRQFSNSRSEMNVSTLELGDSALYLCASSRDGVEEKLFFGSGTQLSVL.

The chain is built from TRBV7-2 and TRBJ2-2; TRBD2 is a possible D gene (7 bases). Germline CDR1 and CDR2: SGHTA and FQGNSA. Between the trimmed V and J ends, which lost 1 base and 0 bases, there was a span of 12 bases. This CDR3 region has 17 residues. The CDR3 bases are TGTGCCAGCAGCTTAGTTGGCGGGGGCTCGAACACCGGGGAGCTGTTTTTT. Its translation: CASSLVGGGSNTGELFF.

The chain is built from TRBV4-1 and TRBJ2-7; 9 bases are a match to TRBD1. The CDR3 runs to 15 residues. Germline V CDR1 and CDR2: MGHRA, YSYEKL. The trim removed 1 base at V and 3 bases at J, leaving 4 bases unmatched. CDR3 DNA sequence: TGCGCCAGCAGCCAAGCGGCGGGACAGGGCTACGAGCAGTACTTC. This encodes CASSQAAGQGYEQYF.

The DNA for the CDR3 is TGTGCCAGCAGCCAAGTCGACGAGCAGTACTTC. Amino acid sequence: CASSQVDEQYF. V gene TRBV3-1 (or the pseudogene TRBV3-2) combines with J gene TRBJ2-7; no firm D call. This CDR3 is built from 11 residues. CDR1 is LGHDT and CDR2 is YNNKEL in the germline V gene (reference sequence). Trimming took 1 base from V and 5 from J, leaving 3 bases between them.